These T cell receptor beta chains were read from a single sample in a study of PD-1 blockade in classical Hodgkin lymphoma. Sequencing was performed with immunoSEQ multiplex PCR; in TCRdb, only in-frame clones are kept and a portion is missing. The table includes approximately 73,000 clones, around 93% detected once. The starting material was peripheral blood mononuclear cells (PBMCs), obtained at baseline. These receptors all come from a human donor with classical Hodgkin lymphoma. Each CDR3 is given with its conserved first and last residue. D genes are given only for firm matches. A clone size is listed for some rows: how often the clone was seen (once, few, many), or a class if it is expanded.

TRBJ2-1 . TRBV28 . CASTETRNYEQFF TGTGCCAGCACAGAGACTAGAAATTATGAGCAGTTCTTC
TRBJ2-7 . TRBV23-1 . CASWSGPRSSYEQYF TGCGCCAGCTGGTCAGGTCCTAGGAGCTCCTACGAGCAGTACTTC
TRBJ2-7 . TRBV27 . CASSIGASYEQYF TGTGCCAGCAGTATAGGGGCATCCTACGAGCAGTACTTC
TRBJ2-1 . TRBV7-6 . CASSFESRTYNEQFF TGTGCCAGCAGCTTCGAGTCTAGGACCTACAATGAGCAGTTCTTC
TRBJ1-5 . TRBV6-1 . CASTGLKDQPQHF TGTGCCAGCACAGGGTTAAAGGATCAGCCCCAGCATTTT
TRBJ2-3 . TRBV2 TRBD2 CARWTSGSDTQYF TGTGCCAGATGGACTAGCGGGAGTGATACGCAGTATTTT
TRBJ2-3 . TRBV7-8 . CASSSYSLGTRSTDTQYF TGTGCCAGCAGCTCCTATAGCTTAGGGACGCGGAGCACAGATACGCAGTATTTT
TRBJ2-7 . TRBV5-1 . CASSLASFDRSSSYEQYF TGCGCCAGCAGCTTGGCCTCTTTCGATCGGTCTAGCTCCTACGAGCAGTACTTC
TRBJ2-7 . TRBV18 . CASSVWSPDGGYEQYF TGTGCCAGCTCGGTATGGAGTCCGGATGGAGGCTACGAGCAGTACTTC
TRBJ2-3 . TRBV1 . CTSVPTSGSTDTQYF TGCACCAGCGTCCCGACTAGCGGGAGTACAGATACGCAGTATTTT
TRBJ2-5 . TRBV7-3 . CASSLIGGPQETQYF TGTGCCAGCAGCTTAATAGGGGGGCCCCAAGAGACCCAGTACTTC
TRBJ2-5 few TRBV19 . CASSMVQGQETQYF TGTGCCAGTAGTATGGTGCAGGGTCAAGAGACCCAGTACTTC
TRBJ1-1 . TRBV27 . CASSLRGLTEAFF TGTGCCAGCAGTTTGAGAGGGCTAACTGAAGCTTTCTTT
TRBJ2-1 few TRBV6-6 TRBD2 CASRVQLAGYNEQFF TGTGCCAGCAGAGTACAGCTAGCGGGATACAATGAGCAGTTCTTC
TRBJ2-1 . TRBV7-2 TRBD2 CASSRLVLAGVGNEQFF TGTGCCAGCAGCCGGCTCGTATTAGCGGGAGTTGGCAATGAGCAGTTCTTC
TRBJ1-1 . TRBV6-6 . CASSNADTEAFF TGTGCCAGCAGCAACGCGGACACTGAAGCTTTCTTT
TRBJ1-5 once TRBV18 TRBD1 CASSQSGTGGSVRQPQHF TGTGCCAGCTCACAATCCGGGACAGGGGGCTCGGTACGTCAGCCCCAGCATTTT
TRBJ1-1 . TRBV29-1 . CSVEREENTEAFF TGCAGCGTTGAGCGGGAGGAGAACACTGAAGCTTTCTTT
TRBJ2-3 . TRBV10-3 . CAIGGGSTDTQYF TGTGCCATCGGCGGGGGCAGCACAGATACGCAGTATTTT
TRBJ2-1 . TRBV4-2 . CASSQAGRDNYNEQFF TGTGCCAGCAGCCAAGCAGGGCGGGACAATTACAATGAGCAGTTCTTC
TRBJ1-1 medium-sized TRBV2 . CASSEGTEAFF TGTGCCAGCAGTGAAGGGACAGAAGCTTTCTTT
TRBJ1-1 once TRBV9 . CASSVVSQNTEAFF TGTGCCAGCAGCGTTGTATCGCAGAACACTGAAGCTTTCTTT
TRBJ2-5 . TRBV7-9 . CASSQGGTQETQYF TGTGCCAGCAGCCAAGGTGGGACACAAGAGACCCAGTACTTC
TRBJ2-6 . TRBV28 TRBD2 CASSSPLAGETGANVLTF TGTGCCAGCAGCTCCCCACTAGCGGGGGAAACTGGGGCCAACGTCCTGACTTTC
TRBJ2-1 . TRBV5-4 TRBD2 CASSPGTSGTYNEQFF TGTGCCAGCAGCCCGGGGACTAGCGGCACCTACAATGAGCAGTTCTTC
TRBJ1-2 . TRBV18 TRBD1 CASSPTIQGAAGYTF TGTGCCAGCTCACCTACCATACAGGGGGCGGCTGGCTACACCTTC
TRBJ1-3 . TRBV2 . CASSEGLISGNTIYF TGTGCCAGCAGTGAAGGGCTGATCTCTGGAAACACCATATATTTT
TRBJ2-5 . TRBV30 TRBD2 CAWSMLAGGSRETQYF TGTGCCTGGAGTATGTTAGCGGGGGGGTCTCGAGAGACCCAGTACTTC
TRBJ2-3 . TRBV25-1 TRBD1 CASSDWTGPTDTQYF TGTGCCAGCAGTGACTGGACAGGGCCCACAGATACGCAGTATTTT
TRBJ2-3 . TRBV5-1 . CASSAYAQTDTQYF TGCGCCAGCAGCGCCTATGCCCAAACAGATACGCAGTATTTT
TRBJ2-7 . TRBV27 . CASSPRSNPPYEQYF TGTGCCAGCAGCCCCCGTAGCAACCCTCCCTACGAGCAGTACTTC
TRBJ2-7 . TRBV4-1 . CASSHAYEQYF TGCGCCAGCAGCCACGCATACGAGCAGTACTTC
TRBJ2-5 once TRBV11-2 . CASSPVRSPEETQYF TGTGCCAGCAGCCCGGTGAGGAGCCCGGAAGAGACCCAGTACTTC
TRBJ1-1 . TRBV4-1 . CASSQDPSPGGHTEAFF TGCGCCAGCAGCCAAGACCCCTCGCCGGGGGGCCATACTGAAGCTTTCTTT
TRBJ2-7 once TRBV7-9 . CASSLPSSGPSSYEQYF TGTGCCAGCAGCTTACCTTCCTCGGGGCCAAGCTCCTACGAGCAGTACTTC
TRBJ2-7 . TRBV20-1 . CSAIGYEQYF TGCAGTGCTATTGGGTACGAGCAGTACTTC
TRBJ2-2 . TRBV6-5 . CASSVGAGRAGELFF TGTGCCAGCAGTGTAGGGGCCGGTCGGGCCGGGGAGCTGTTTTTT
TRBJ2-1 . TRBV6-5 . CASSYSGNEQFF TGTGCCAGCAGTTACTCCGGCAATGAGCAGTTCTTC
TRBJ2-7 . TRBV25-1 . CASSDSLNYEQYF TGTGCCAGCAGTGATTCCCTCAACTACGAGCAGTACTTC
TRBJ1-4 . TRBV19 TRBD1 CASLPGTGVGKLFF TGTGCCAGTTTGCCCGGGACAGGGGTCGGAAAACTGTTTTTT
TRBJ2-3 once TRBV4-3 . CASSQEPGGTDTQYF TGCGCCAGCAGCCAAGAGCCAGGAGGCACAGATACGCAGTATTTT
TRBJ2-5 . TRBV9 TRBD2 CASSGEAGGPVKETQYF TGTGCCAGCAGCGGAGAGGCGGGAGGGCCAGTCAAAGAGACCCAGTACTTC
TRBJ1-2 . TRBV28 TRBD1 CASSPTKGQGEYGYTF TGTGCCAGCAGTCCGACTAAAGGACAGGGGGAGTATGGCTACACCTTC
TRBJ1-1 . TRBV6-5 . CASSYSLNTEAFF TGTGCCAGCAGTTACTCCTTGAACACTGAAGCTTTCTTT
TRBJ2-7 once TRBV6-5 TRBD2 CASRPPGLAGHEQYF TGTGCCAGCAGACCACCGGGACTAGCAGGCCACGAGCAGTACTTC
TRBJ2-3 . TRBV21-1 . CASSNSITDTQYF TGTGCCAGCAGCAACTCAATTACAGATACGCAGTATTTT
TRBJ2-1 . TRBV19 . CASSISGAPYNEQFF TGTGCCAGTAGTATATCAGGGGCTCCTTACAATGAGCAGTTCTTC
TRBJ2-2 . TRBV7-7 . CASSWTVETGELFF TGTGCCAGCAGCTGGACAGTAGAAACCGGGGAGCTGTTTTTT
TRBJ1-3 . TRBV13 TRBD1 CASSLTDRGFGNTIYF TGTGCCAGCAGCTTAACCGACAGGGGTTTTGGAAACACCATATATTTT
TRBJ1-2 . TRBV25-1 . CASSESGTLYGYTF TGTGCCAGCAGTGAATCCGGGACCCTCTATGGCTACACCTTC
TRBJ2-7 . TRBV2 . CASSDFRGDSYEQYF TGTGCCAGCAGTGATTTTAGGGGCGACTCCTACGAGCAGTACTTC